Each of the 10 T cell receptor beta chains below was sequenced from the same sample in a study of cytomegalovirus exposure and HLA in healthy donors. The PCR was carried out with 60 Vbeta primers and 13 Jbeta primers. Libraries were prepared by immunoSEQ multiplex PCR; TCRdb keeps only in-frame clonotypes and omits some of them. The repertoire has about 35,000 clones, around 69% of them found once; the top ten carry about 8%. The sample consisted of PBMCs. These receptors were obtained from a woman between 25 and 40 years old in good health and CMV-seropositive.

This sequence joins TRBV27 and TRBJ1-1; TRBD1 matches at 8 bases. This CDR3 contains 12 residues. Germline V CDR1 and CDR2: MNHEY, SMNVEV (reference sequence). Losses at the gene ends were 6 bases for V and 7 bases for J; bases not matched to a gene: 4. The chain's CDR3 is CASRTGVSEAFF. The CDR3 DNA is TGTGCCAGCAGGACAGGGGTGAGTGAAGCTTTCTTT.

Only a few counts were recorded for this clone. The chain uses TRBV30 and TRBJ1-2; D possibly corresponds to TRBD1 (6 bases). The CDR3 has 16 residues. V lost 0 bases and J 6 bases, leaving 20 bases between the germline ends. The V gene's germline CDR1 is GTSNPN and CDR2 SVGIG (reference sequence). The CDR3 reads CAWSVRNWGHGNGYTF. In DNA, the CDR3 is TGTGCCTGGAGTGTACGGAACTGGGGGCACGGGAATGGCTACACCTTC.

This chain connects TRBV18 to TRBJ2-7, with a weak D call TRBD2 (6 bases). The CDR3 is made up of 15 amino acids. The V end was cut by 1 base, the J end by 4 bases, with 14 bases between. From germline, CDR1 is KGHSH and CDR2 LQKENI. The CDR3 DNA reads as TGTGCCAGCTCACCACTGTCTAGCGCTTCATACGAGCAGTACTTC. Translation gives CASSPLSSASYEQYF.

The sample holds one count of this clone. The chain recombines TRBV9 with TRBJ1-2; TRBD1 matches 7 bases. Germline V lookup: CDR1 SGDLS, CDR2 YYNGEE. CDR3 length equals 15 residues. V gave up 3 bases and J gave up 5 bases; unmatched junction bases: 10. CDR3 nucleotide sequence: TGTGCCAGCAGCGCCCACTCCGGGACAGAGTATGGCTACACCTTC. Translation gives CASSAHSGTEYGYTF.

This chain uses TRBV5-1 with TRBJ2-5; 12 nucleotides agree with TRBD1. The J call may be incorrect, as the DNA end agrees better with TRBJ2-7. Germline CDR1 reads SGHRS; CDR2 reads YFSETQ. The CDR3 spans 14 residues. CDR3 nucleotides: TGCGCCAGCAGCGCCGGGACAGGGGGCAACGAGCAGTACTTC. It specifies CASSAGTGGNEQYF.

The chain combines TRBV19 with TRBJ2-1; D perhaps matches TRBD2 (5 bases). This CDR3 is 14 amino acids long. Germline assignment: CDR1 LNHDA and CDR2 SQIVND (reference sequence). The V end was cut by 4 bases, the J end by 4 bases, with 11 bases between. The CDR3 here is CASSTVGEYNEQFF. CDR3 coding DNA: TGTGCCAGTAGTACGGTGGGAGAGTACAATGAGCAGTTCTTC. Supplemented by reference TRBV19 and TRBJ2-1, the full variable domain reads DGGITQSPKYLFRKEGQNVTLSCEQNLNHDAMYWYRQDPGQGLRLIYYSQIVNDFQKGDIAEGYSVSREKKESFPLTVTSAQKNPTAFYLCASSTVGEYNEQFFGPGTRLTVL.

The V call is TRBV14, the J call TRBJ1-1; D might be TRBD1 (5 bases). V was cut by 2 bases and J by 3 bases, with 13 bases left in between. From germline, CDR1 is SGHDN and CDR2 FVKESK. This CDR3 spans 15 amino acids. CDR3 sequence: CASSQWTRGDTEAFF. In DNA, the CDR3 is TGTGCCAGCAGCCAATGGACCCGGGGGGACACTGAAGCTTTCTTT.

In regard to this clone: Germline is not matched at one junction end, which may reflect a read error. This chain links TRBV19 with TRBJ2-4; the match to TRBD1 covers 10 bases. This CDR3 comprises 16 residues. CDR1 is LNHDA, CDR2 SQIVND, per germline (reference sequence). CDR3 amino acids: CASSLDRGRARNIQYF. The CDR3 nucleotides are TGTGCCAGTAGTCTTGACAGGGGGCGAGCCAGAAACATTCAGTACTTC. The full variable domain, completed using reference TRBV19 and TRBJ2-4, is DGGITQSPKYLFRKEGQNVTLSCEQNLNHDAMYWYRQDPGQGLRLIYYSQIVNDFQKGDIAEGYSVSREKKESFPLTVTSAQKNPTAFYLCASSLDRGRARNIQYFGAGTRLSVL.

This clone was recorded a few times. The CDR3 DNA is TGTGCCAGTAGTAAGTGGGTTCCAGGGGAGAACTACGAGCAGTACTTC. This codes for CASSKWVPGENYEQYF. The chain recombines TRBV19 with TRBJ2-7, with D maybe TRBD1 (6 bases). Germline-derived CDR1 and CDR2 are LNHDA and SQIVND (reference sequence). The ends were cut back, 4 bases at V and 3 bases at J, with 19 bases in the middle. The CDR3 runs 16 residues.

This clone was counted only a few times. One junction end does not reproduce the germline sequence, and a read error may be involved. J is TRBJ2-2 and V is TRBV7-9, with 7 bases fitting TRBD2. This CDR3 comprises 17 residues. Germline V gene lookup returns CDR1 SEHNR and CDR2 FQNEAQ (reference sequence). The CDR3, as DNA: TGTTCCAGCAGTTACTTCGTGGGAGGGATGGTCACCGGGGAGCTGTTTTTT. Protein product: CSSSYFVGGMVTGELFF.